This T cell receptor (beta chain) is drawn from a study of blood T cell repertoires in COVID-19. Study-wide background: There were acute and convalescent COVID-19 samples, and they came from the United States, Italy and Spain.

The CDR3 loop spans 14 amino acids. Germline loops: CDR1 LNHDA, CDR2 SQIVND (reference sequence). Trimming removed 2 bases from V and 4 bases from J, with 11 bases in between. Clones were sequenced by immunoSEQ multiplex PCR, and TCRdb holds only the in-frame ones, with some missing. The data hold over 110,000 clones, with roughly 84% observed a single time. This chain connects TRBV19 to TRBJ1-2; D remains unclear. Sequenced: PBMCs or T cells enriched from blood (not recorded which). The TCR sequence derives from a man aged 35-49 years with acute COVID-19. The DNA of the CDR3 is TGTGCCAGTAGTATATTATCGGGTGGCTATGGCTACACCTTC. Translated, it gives CASSILSGGYGYTF. The entire variable domain, with the rest obtained from reference TRBV19 and TRBJ1-2, is as follows: DGGITQSPKYLFRKEGQNVTLSCEQNLNHDAMYWYRQDPGQGLRLIYYSQIVNDFQKGDIAEGYSVSREKKESFPLTVTSAQKNPTAFYLCASSILSGGYGYTFGSGTRLTVV.